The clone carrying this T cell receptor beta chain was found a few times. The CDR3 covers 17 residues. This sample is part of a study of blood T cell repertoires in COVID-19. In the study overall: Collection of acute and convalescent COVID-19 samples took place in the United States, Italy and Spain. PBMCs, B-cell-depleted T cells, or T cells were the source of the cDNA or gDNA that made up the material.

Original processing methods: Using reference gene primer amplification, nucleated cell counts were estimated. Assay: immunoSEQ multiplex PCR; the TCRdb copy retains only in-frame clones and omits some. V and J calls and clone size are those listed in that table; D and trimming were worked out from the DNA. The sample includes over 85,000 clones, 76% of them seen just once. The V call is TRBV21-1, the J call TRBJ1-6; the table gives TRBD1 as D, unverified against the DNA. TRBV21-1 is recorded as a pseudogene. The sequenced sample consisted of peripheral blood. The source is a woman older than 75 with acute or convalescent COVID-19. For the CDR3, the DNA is TGTGCCAGCAGCGCGAAAGGGGGCCCTCCTACTAATTCACCCCTCCACTTT. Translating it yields CASSAKGGPPTNSPLHF.